This TCR beta chain originates from a study of T cell responses to AZD1222 COVID-19 vaccine. CDR1 is SGHAT, CDR2 FQNNGV, per germline. Trimming removed 3 bases from V and 2 bases from J, with 10 bases in between. The CDR3 is 15 residues long. To note about this clone: Antigen specificity is unknown.

Method: immunoSEQ multiplex PCR; TCRdb's copy keeps in-frame clones and lacks some. The sample shows approximately 200,000 clones, 88% of them seen only once. Study-level findings and limits: Only after the peak T cell response were repertoires sampled.

Sequencing used peripheral blood, obtained on day 0 of AZD1222 vaccination. The clonotype comes from an adult in good health. This chain joins TRBV11-2 and TRBJ2-2, with D unresolved. This chain's CDR3 is CASSLWLDNTGELFF. The CDR3 DNA follows: TGTGCCAGCAGCTTGTGGCTCGACAACACCGGGGAGCTGTTTTTT. Variable domain in full (rest from reference TRBV11-2 and TRBJ2-2): EAGVAQSPRYKIIEKRQSVAFWCNPISGHATLYWYQQILGQGPKLLIQFQNNGVVDDSQLPKDRFSAERLKGVDSTLKIQPAKLEDSAVYLCASSLWLDNTGELFFGEGSRLTVL.